The 20 T cell receptor beta chains below come from one sample, sequenced in a study of T cell responses to AZD1222 COVID-19 vaccine. Clones were sequenced by immunoSEQ multiplex PCR, and TCRdb holds only the in-frame ones, with some missing. The table lists roughly 120,000 clones, roughly 90% of them singletons. Sequencing used peripheral blood, obtained 28 days after the second AZD1222 dose. The source of these receptors is an adult who received the AZD1222 COVID-19 vaccine.

As to this clone: Sequence at one end of the junction differs from germline and may be a read error. This rearrangement joins TRBV19 to TRBJ1-1; 9 positions match TRBD1. CDR1 and CDR2 from the germline V gene are LNHDA and SQIVND (reference sequence). The CDR3 is 18 residues long. CDR3 bases: TGTGCCAGTAGTATCGAAACCGGGACAGGGACTTCGAACGCTGAAGCTTTCTTT. Its translation is CASSIETGTGTSNAEAFF.

The count of this clone is one. The rearrangement joins TRBV24-1 to TRBJ2-3; 9 bases fit TRBD2. The CDR3 runs to 15 residues. Losses at the gene ends were 3 bases for V and 6 bases for J; bases not matched to a gene: 6. Germline assignment: CDR1 KGHDR and CDR2 SFDVKD. The CDR3 reads CATSDVPSGMDTQYF. DNA of the CDR3: TGTGCCACCAGTGATGTTCCTAGCGGGATGGATACGCAGTATTTT.

The rearrangement joins TRBV27 to TRBJ2-6; D is uncertain. V lost 2 bases and J 0 bases, leaving 5 bases between the germline ends. Germline V gene data show CDR1 as MNHEY and CDR2 as SMNVEV (reference sequence). The CDR3 sequence is 15 residues long. CDR3: CASSLMRSGANVLTF. The CDR3 bases are TGTGCCAGCAGTTTAATGCGCTCTGGGGCCAACGTCCTGACTTTC. The entire variable domain, with the rest obtained from reference TRBV27 and TRBJ2-6, is as follows: EAQVTQNPRYLITVTGKKLTVTCSQNMNHEYMSWYRQDPGLGLRQIYYSMNVEVTDKGDVPEGYKVSRKEKRNFPLILESPSPNQTSLYFCASSLMRSGANVLTFGAGSRLTVL.

The chain links TRBV28 to TRBJ1-2; a possible D gene is TRBD1 (5 bases). Germline V gene data show CDR1 as MDHEN and CDR2 as SYDVKM. CDR3 size: 13 residues. V lost 4 bases to trimming and J lost 4 bases, with 10 bases between them. CDR3 nucleotide sequence: TGTGCCAGCAGTTACGGACAAGGCTATGGCTACACCTTC. Its translation: CASSYGQGYGYTF.

V and J are TRBV6-5 and TRBJ1-4; no clear D. Germline CDR1 is MNHEY and CDR2 is SVGAGI. The CDR3 is 13 residues long. V was pared by 6 bases and J by 10 bases, with 15 bases between. The CDR3 nucleotides are TGTGCCAGCAGGATGACGGGGAATCCAAAACTGTTTTTT. Translation gives CASRMTGNPKLFF.

The chain carries TRBV19 and TRBJ2-7, with D uncertain. CDR1 LNHDA and CDR2 SQIVND come from the germline V gene (reference sequence). Trimming removed 3 bases at V and 2 bases at J, with 8 bases between. The CDR3 runs to 13 residues. The CDR3 region has the DNA TGTGCCAGTAGTATGGGAACACCCTACGAGCAGTACTTC. Translating gives CASSMGTPYEQYF.

This chain connects TRBV30 to TRBJ1-5; D uncertain. Germline V gene lookup returns CDR1 GTSNPN and CDR2 SVGIG (reference sequence). Trimming stripped 0 bases from V and 0 bases from J, with 6 bases between. CDR3 length: 14 amino acids. This chain's CDR3 is CAWSVGNSNQPQHF. CDR3 DNA: TGTGCCTGGAGTGTCGGGAATAGCAATCAGCCCCAGCATTTT.

The V call is TRBV11-3, the J call TRBJ1-1; weak D call: TRBD1 (5 bases). V was cut by 1 base and J by 4 bases, with 19 bases left in between. The CDR3 covers 17 residues. Germline V gene lookup returns CDR1 SGHNT and CDR2 YENEEA. Here the CDR3 DNA reads TGTGCCAGCAGCTTAGGCGGGACGGGGACCTTGAGCACTGAAGCTTTCTTT. It is translated as CASSLGGTGTLSTEAFF.

J is TRBJ1-1 and V is TRBV19; D is possibly TRBD1 (5 bases). Trimming left V 6 bases short and J 0 bases short, with 11 bases between. The CDR3 is made up of 14 amino acids. The germline CDR1 and CDR2 sequences are LNHDA and SQIVND (reference sequence). As DNA, the CDR3 is TGTGCCAGTAGCCGACCGACAGTGAACACTGAAGCTTTCTTT. Its protein is CASSRPTVNTEAFF.

The chain recombines TRBV3-1 (or the pseudogene TRBV3-2) with TRBJ1-1; D is unresolved. CDR1 and CDR2 (germline): LGHDT, YNNKEL (reference sequence). V lost 3 bases and J lost 1, with 6 bases in between. The CDR3 sequence is 13 residues long. The CDR3 spells CASSHVRNTEAFF. The CDR3 nucleotides read TGTGCCAGCAGCCATGTCAGGAACACTGAAGCTTTCTTT.

The rearrangement uses TRBV19 and TRBJ1-1; perhaps TRBD1 as D (5 bases). Trimming took 2 bases from V and 1 from J, leaving 14 bases between them. CDR3 length equals 16 residues. Germline CDR1 is LNHDA and CDR2 is SQIVND (reference sequence). This chain's CDR3 is CASSIYVGQPNTEAFF. In DNA form, the CDR3 reads TGTGCCAGTAGTATATATGTGGGGCAGCCGAACACTGAAGCTTTCTTT.

The chain is built from TRBV27 and TRBJ2-1, with 8 bases aligning to TRBD2. Germline loops: CDR1 MNHEY, CDR2 SMNVEV (reference sequence). After removal of 3 bases from V and 4 bases from J, the junction contained 14 bases not matched to a gene. CDR3 length: 18 amino acids. CDR3 in amino acids: CASSLGREAPYLYNEQFF. In DNA form, the CDR3 reads TGTGCCAGCAGTTTGGGGCGGGAGGCCCCATACTTATACAATGAGCAGTTCTTC.

This chain connects TRBV19 to TRBJ1-5; the match to TRBD1 covers 11 bases. The CDR3 length is 16 residues. Trimming cost V 6 bases and J 3 bases; bases outside gene matches: 7. Germline V lookup: CDR1 LNHDA, CDR2 SQIVND (reference sequence). For the CDR3, the DNA is TGTGCCAGTAGAGACGGACAGGGGGCGGACAATCAGCCCCAGCATTTT. This translates into CASRDGQGADNQPQHF.

The chain is built from TRBV6-5 and TRBJ1-2, with D possibly TRBD1 on 6 matching bases. Germline V gives CDR1 MNHEY, CDR2 SVGAGI. V was shortened by 6 bases and J by 4 bases, with 15 bases between the two germline ends. This CDR3 region has 14 residues. The CDR3 reads CASRSRGSSYGYTF. DNA for the CDR3: TGTGCCAGCAGATCCAGGGGTTCGAGCTATGGCTACACCTTC.

The chain joins TRBV19 to TRBJ1-6; tentatively, D is TRBD1 (5 bases). Trimming took 5 bases from V and 8 from J, leaving 16 bases between them. Germline CDR1 is LNHDA and CDR2 is SQIVND (reference sequence). The CDR3 is made up of 15 amino acids. For the CDR3, the DNA is TGTGCCAGTAGTTCAACCGGTCGAGGGGATTCACCCCTCCACTTT. It translates to CASSSTGRGDSPLHF.

This sequence joins TRBV5-4 and TRBJ1-1, with unresolved D. The CDR3 runs 14 residues. CDR1 is SGHNT and CDR2 is YYREEE in the germline V gene (reference sequence). V lost 1 base and J lost 1, with 8 bases in between. The CDR3 bases are TGTGCCAGCAGCTTGTTTCTAGGGAACACTGAAGCTTTCTTT. It yields the protein CASSLFLGNTEAFF.

The chain links TRBV5-1 to TRBJ2-5; 7 bases are shared with TRBD1. This CDR3 has 15 amino acids. With 5 bases clipped from V and 6 bases from J, the junction kept 13 bases outside the gene matches. Per the germline V gene, CDR1 is SGHRS and CDR2 is YFSETQ. The DNA for the CDR3 is TGCGCCAGCAGGGAAGGGACAGCGTGGGGGCAGACCCAGTACTTC. It codes for CASREGTAWGQTQYF.

This clone occurred many times. Distinct nucleotide sequences in the sample also encode this CDR3. The chain joins TRBV2 to TRBJ2-1; 7 bases map to TRBD2. Germline V gene data show CDR1 as SNHLY and CDR2 as FYNNEI. V shed 6 bases, J shed 1 base, and the junction held 3 bases outside the gene matches. This CDR3 is 14 amino acids long. The CDR3 sequence: CASSRDYSYNEQFF. CDR3 DNA sequence: TGTGCCAGCAGCCGGGACTATTCCTACAATGAGCAGTTCTTC.

This chain connects TRBV5-1 to TRBJ2-5; 7 nucleotides match TRBD1. Unmatched junction bases numbered 2, after V lost 4 bases and J lost 2 bases. Looked up from germline, CDR1 is SGHRS and CDR2 is YFSETQ. The CDR3 is 13 residues long. The chain's CDR3 is CASSPGQQETQYF. Written as DNA, the CDR3 is TGCGCCAGCAGCCCGGGACAGCAAGAGACCCAGTACTTC. The complete variable domain, with remaining parts taken from reference TRBV5-1 and TRBJ2-5, reads KAGVTQTPRYLIKTRGQQVTLSCSPISGHRSVSWYQQTPGQGLQFLFEYFSETQRNKGNFPGRFSGRQFSNSRSEMNVSTLELGDSALYLCASSPGQQETQYFGPGTRLLVL.

The chain is built from TRBV10-3 and TRBJ2-7; 8 bases line up with TRBD1. V shed 4 bases, J shed 4 bases, and the junction held 9 bases outside the gene matches. Germline CDR1 is ENHRY and CDR2 is SYGVKD. This CDR3 has 15 amino acids. CDR3 sequence: CAISAGGQEPYEQYF. CDR3 in DNA: TGTGCCATCAGTGCCGGGGGACAGGAGCCTTACGAGCAGTACTTC.